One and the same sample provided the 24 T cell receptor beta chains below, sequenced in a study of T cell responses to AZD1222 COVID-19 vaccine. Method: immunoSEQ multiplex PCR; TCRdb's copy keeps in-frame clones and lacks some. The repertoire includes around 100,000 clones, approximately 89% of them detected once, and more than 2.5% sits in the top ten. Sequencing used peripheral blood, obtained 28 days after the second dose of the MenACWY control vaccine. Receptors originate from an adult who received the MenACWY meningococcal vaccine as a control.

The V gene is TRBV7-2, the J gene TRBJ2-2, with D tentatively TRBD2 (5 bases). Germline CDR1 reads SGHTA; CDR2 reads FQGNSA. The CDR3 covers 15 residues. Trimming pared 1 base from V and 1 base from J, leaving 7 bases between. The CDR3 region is CASSLGRGNTGELFF. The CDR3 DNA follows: TGTGCCAGCAGCTTAGGCCGGGGGAACACCGGGGAGCTGTTTTTT.

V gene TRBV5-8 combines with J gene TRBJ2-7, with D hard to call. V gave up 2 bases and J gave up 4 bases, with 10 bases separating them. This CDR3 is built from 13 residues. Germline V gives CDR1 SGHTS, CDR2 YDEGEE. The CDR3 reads CASSFPNRYEQYF. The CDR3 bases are TGTGCCAGCAGCTTTCCAAATAGGTACGAGCAGTACTTC.

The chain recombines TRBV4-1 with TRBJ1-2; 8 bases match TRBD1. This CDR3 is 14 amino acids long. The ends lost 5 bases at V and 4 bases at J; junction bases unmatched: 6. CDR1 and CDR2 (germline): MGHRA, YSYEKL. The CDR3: CASSAAGQGYGYTF. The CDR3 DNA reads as TGCGCCAGCAGCGCAGCCGGACAGGGCTATGGCTACACCTTC.

The CDR3 loop reads CASSLIRATYEQYF. DNA for the CDR3: TGTGCCAGCAGCTTAATCCGGGCAACGTACGAGCAGTACTTC. This chain connects TRBV11-2 to TRBJ2-7, with D unclear. Between the trimmed V and J ends, which lost 2 bases and 4 bases, there was a span of 12 bases. The CDR3 consists of 14 residues. The germline V gene has CDR1 SGHAT and CDR2 FQNNGV.

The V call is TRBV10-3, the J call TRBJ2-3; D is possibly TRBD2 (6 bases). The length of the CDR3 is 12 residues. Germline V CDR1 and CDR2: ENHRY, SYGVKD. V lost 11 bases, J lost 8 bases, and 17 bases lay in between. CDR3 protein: CASRDSVVTQYF. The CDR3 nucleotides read TGTGCCTCACGGGACTCGGTTGTTACGCAGTATTTT.

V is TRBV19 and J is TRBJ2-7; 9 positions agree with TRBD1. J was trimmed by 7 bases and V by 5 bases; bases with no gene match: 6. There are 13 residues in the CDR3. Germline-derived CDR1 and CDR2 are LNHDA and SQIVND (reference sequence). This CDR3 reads CASSVTGGREQYF. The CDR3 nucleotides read TGTGCCAGTAGTGTCACAGGGGGCAGGGAGCAGTACTTC.

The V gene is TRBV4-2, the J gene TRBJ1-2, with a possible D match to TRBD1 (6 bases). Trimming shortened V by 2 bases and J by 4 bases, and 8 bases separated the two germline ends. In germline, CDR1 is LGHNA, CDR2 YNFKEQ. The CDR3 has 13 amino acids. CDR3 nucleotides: TGTGCCAGCAGCCAAAGAGGGGGCTATGGCTACACCTTC. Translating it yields CASSQRGGYGYTF.

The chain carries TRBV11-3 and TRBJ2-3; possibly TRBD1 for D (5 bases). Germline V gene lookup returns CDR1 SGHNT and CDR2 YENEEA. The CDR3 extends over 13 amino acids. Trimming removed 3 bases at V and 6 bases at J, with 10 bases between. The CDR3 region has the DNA TGTGCCAGCAGCTTGGGGCAGGCGGATACGCAGTATTTT. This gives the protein CASSLGQADTQYF. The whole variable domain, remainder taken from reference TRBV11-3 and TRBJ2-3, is EAGVVQSPRYKIIEKKQPVAFWCNPISGHNTLYWYLQNLGQGPELLIRYENEEAVDDSQLPKDRFSAERLKGVDSTLKIQPAELGDSAVYLCASSLGQADTQYFGPGTRLTVL.

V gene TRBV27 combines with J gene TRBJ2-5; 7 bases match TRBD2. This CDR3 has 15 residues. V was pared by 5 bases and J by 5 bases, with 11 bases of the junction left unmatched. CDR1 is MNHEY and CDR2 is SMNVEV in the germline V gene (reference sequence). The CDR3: CASSPRLASRETQYF. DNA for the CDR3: TGTGCCAGCAGTCCCCGACTAGCCTCCCGCGAGACCCAGTACTTC.

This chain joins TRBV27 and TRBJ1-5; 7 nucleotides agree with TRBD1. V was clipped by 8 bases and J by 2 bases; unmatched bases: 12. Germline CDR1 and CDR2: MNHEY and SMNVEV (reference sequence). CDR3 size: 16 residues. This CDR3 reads CASRRDRSRGNQPQHF. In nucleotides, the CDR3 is TGTGCCAGCCGCCGGGACAGATCGAGGGGCAATCAGCCCCAGCATTTT.

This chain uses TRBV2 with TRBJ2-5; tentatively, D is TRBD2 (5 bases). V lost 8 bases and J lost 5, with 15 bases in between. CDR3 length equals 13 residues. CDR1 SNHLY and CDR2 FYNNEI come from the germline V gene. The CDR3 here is CASGRDRGETQYF. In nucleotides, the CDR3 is TGTGCCAGCGGCCGGGATCGAGGGGAGACCCAGTACTTC.

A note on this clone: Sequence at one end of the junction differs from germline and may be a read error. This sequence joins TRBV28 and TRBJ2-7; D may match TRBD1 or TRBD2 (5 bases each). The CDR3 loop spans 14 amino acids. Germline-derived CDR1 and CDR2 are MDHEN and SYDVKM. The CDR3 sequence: CASSLSAGALSTIF. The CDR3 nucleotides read TGTGCCAGCAGTTTATCCGCCGGGGCCCTTTCAACCATCTTC. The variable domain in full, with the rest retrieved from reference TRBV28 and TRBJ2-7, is DVKVTQSSRYLVKRTGEKVFLECVQDMDHENMFWYRQDPGLGLRLIYFSYDVKMKEKGDIPEGYSVSREKKERFSLILESASTNQTSMYLCASSLSAGALSTIFGPGTRLTVT.

CDR3 DNA: TGTGCCAGCAGCTTGGACAGTTTCACAGATACGCAGTATTTT. Translated: CASSLDSFTDTQYF. This chain uses TRBV5-6 with TRBJ2-3; D gene unclear. In germline, CDR1 is SGHDT, CDR2 YYEEEE. V lost 0 bases and J lost 2, with 7 bases in between. This CDR3 contains 14 residues.

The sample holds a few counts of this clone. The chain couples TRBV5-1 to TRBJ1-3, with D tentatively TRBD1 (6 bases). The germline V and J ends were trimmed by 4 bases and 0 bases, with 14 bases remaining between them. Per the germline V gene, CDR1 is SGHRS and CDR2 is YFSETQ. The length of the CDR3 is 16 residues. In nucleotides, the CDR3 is TGCGCCAGCAGCCCTCTTGAGGGGGGCTCTGGAAACACCATATATTTT. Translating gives CASSPLEGGSGNTIYF. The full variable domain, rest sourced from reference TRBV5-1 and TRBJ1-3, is KAGVTQTPRYLIKTRGQQVTLSCSPISGHRSVSWYQQTPGQGLQFLFEYFSETQRNKGNFPGRFSGRQFSNSRSEMNVSTLELGDSALYLCASSPLEGGSGNTIYFGEGSWLTVV.

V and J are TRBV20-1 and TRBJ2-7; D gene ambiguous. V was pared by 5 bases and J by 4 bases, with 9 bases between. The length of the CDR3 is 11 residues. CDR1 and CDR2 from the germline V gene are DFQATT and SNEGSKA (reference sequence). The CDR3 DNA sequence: TGCAGTGCTCCGACACTATACGAGCAGTACTTC. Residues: CSAPTLYEQYF.

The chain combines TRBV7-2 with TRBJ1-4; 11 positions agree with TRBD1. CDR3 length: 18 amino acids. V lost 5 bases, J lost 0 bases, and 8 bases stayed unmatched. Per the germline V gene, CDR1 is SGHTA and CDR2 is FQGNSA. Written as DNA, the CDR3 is TGTGCCAGCAGCCGCCGGGACAGGGGGTTCCCAACTAATGAAAAACTGTTTTTT. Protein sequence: CASSRRDRGFPTNEKLFF.

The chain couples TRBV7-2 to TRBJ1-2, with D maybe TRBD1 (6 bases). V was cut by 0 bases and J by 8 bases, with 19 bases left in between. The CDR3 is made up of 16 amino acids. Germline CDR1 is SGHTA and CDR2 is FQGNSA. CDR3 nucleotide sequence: TGTGCCAGCAGCTTAGCGCTTGAGGCAGGGGCGAGGGGCTACACCTTC. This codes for CASSLALEAGARGYTF.

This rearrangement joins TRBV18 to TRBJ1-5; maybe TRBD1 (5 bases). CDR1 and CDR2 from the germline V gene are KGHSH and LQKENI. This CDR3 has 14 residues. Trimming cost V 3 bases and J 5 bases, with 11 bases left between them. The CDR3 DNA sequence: TGTGCCAGCTCACCGGGGCAGACCCATCAGCCCCAGCATTTT. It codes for CASSPGQTHQPQHF.

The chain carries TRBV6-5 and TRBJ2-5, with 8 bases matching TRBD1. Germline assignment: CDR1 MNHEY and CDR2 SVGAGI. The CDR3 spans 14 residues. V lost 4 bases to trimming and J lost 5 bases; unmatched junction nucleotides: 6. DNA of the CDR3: TGTGCCAGCAGTTTTGGACAGGGAGGCGAGACCCAGTACTTC. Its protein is CASSFGQGGETQYF.

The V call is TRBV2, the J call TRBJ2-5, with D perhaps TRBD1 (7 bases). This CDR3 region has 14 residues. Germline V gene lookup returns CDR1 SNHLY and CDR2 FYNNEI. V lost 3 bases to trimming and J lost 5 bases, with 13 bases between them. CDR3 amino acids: CASSDLPGGETQYF. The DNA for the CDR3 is TGTGCCAGCAGTGATCTCCCAGGGGGGGAGACCCAGTACTTC.

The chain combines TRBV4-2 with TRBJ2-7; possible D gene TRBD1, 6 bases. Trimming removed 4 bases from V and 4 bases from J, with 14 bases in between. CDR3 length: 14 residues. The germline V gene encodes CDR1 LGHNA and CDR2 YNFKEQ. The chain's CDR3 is CASSPQAQGYEQYF. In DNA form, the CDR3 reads TGTGCCAGCAGCCCCCAGGCCCAGGGGTACGAGCAGTACTTC.

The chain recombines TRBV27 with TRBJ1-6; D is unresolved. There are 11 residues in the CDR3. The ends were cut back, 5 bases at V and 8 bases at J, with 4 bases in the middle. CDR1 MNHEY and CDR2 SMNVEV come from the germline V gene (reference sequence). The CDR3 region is CASSDYSPLHF. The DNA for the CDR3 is TGTGCCAGCAGTGACTATTCACCCCTCCACTTT.

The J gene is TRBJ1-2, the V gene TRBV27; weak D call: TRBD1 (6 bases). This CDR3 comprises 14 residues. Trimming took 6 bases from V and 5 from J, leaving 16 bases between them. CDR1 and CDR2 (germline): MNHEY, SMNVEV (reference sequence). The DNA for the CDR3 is TGTGCCAGCAGCTCCGAGACAGGATCGTATGGCTACACCTTC. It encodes CASSSETGSYGYTF.

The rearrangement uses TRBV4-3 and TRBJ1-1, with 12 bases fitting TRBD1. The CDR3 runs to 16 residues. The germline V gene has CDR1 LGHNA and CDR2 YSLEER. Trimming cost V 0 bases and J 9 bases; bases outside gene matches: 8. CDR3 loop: CASSQEGGQGARKAFF. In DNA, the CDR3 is TGCGCCAGCAGCCAAGAGGGGGGACAGGGGGCCAGAAAAGCTTTCTTT.